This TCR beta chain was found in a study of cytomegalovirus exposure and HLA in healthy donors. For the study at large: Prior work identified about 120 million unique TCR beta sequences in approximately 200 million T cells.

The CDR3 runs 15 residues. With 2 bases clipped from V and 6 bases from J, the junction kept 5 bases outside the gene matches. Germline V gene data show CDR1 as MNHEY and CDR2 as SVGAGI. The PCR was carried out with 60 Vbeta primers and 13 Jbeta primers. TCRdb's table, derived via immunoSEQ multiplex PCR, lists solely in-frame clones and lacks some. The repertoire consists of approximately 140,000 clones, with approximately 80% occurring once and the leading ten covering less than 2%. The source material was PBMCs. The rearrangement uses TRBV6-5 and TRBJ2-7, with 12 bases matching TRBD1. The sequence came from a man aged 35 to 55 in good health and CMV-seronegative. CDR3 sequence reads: CASSYGTGGQGEQYF. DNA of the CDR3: TGTGCCAGCAGTTACGGGACAGGGGGCCAAGGCGAGCAGTACTTC.